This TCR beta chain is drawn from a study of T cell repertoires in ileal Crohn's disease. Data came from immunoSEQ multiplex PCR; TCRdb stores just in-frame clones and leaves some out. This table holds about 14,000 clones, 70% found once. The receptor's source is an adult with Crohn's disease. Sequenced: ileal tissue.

The CDR3 loop reads CASSSTQGTSGNTIYF. CDR3 nucleotide sequence: TGTGCCAGCAGTTCGACACAGGGAACCTCTGGAAACACCATATATTTT. The chain couples TRBV28 to TRBJ1-3; TRBD1 is a possible D gene (6 bases). The V and J ends lost 4 bases and 0 bases respectively, with 13 bases between them. This CDR3 spans 16 amino acids. The V gene's germline CDR1 is MDHEN and CDR2 SYDVKM.